A single sample gave rise to the 28 T cell receptor beta chains below, sequenced in a study of blood T cell repertoires in COVID-19. Libraries were prepared by immunoSEQ multiplex PCR; TCRdb keeps only in-frame clonotypes and omits some of them. The sample shows approximately 350,000 clones, roughly 90% of them seen only once. Material for sequencing was peripheral blood. The receptor set was obtained from a woman aged 70-85 years with COVID-19, enrolled during active disease.

The chain is built from TRBV5-1 and TRBJ1-5; no clear D. Trimming left V 0 bases short and J 8 bases short, with 9 bases between. Looked up from germline, CDR1 is SGHRS and CDR2 is YFSETQ. CDR3 length equals 13 residues. This CDR3 is CASSLGIGEPQHF. The CDR3 coding sequence is TGCGCCAGCAGCTTGGGGATCGGGGAGCCCCAGCATTTT.

CDR3 protein: CASSQSRTGDTPFYQPQHF. CDR3 coding DNA: TGCGCCAGCAGTCAATCCAGGACAGGGGACACGCCGTTCTATCAGCCCCAGCATTTT. The rearrangement uses TRBV23-1 and TRBJ1-5, with 9 bases fitting TRBD1. TRBV23-1 is annotated as an ORF whose role is uncertain. CDR3 length: 19 residues. V dropped 0 bases and J dropped 5; count of bases not matched to a gene: 14.

The gene calls are TRBV20-1 and TRBJ1-2, with a weak D call TRBD1 (6 bases). The CDR3 runs 12 residues. Germline V CDR1 and CDR2: DFQATT, SNEGSKA (reference sequence). V dropped 3 bases and J dropped 6 bases, with 11 bases sitting between them. The CDR3 protein is CSASRQGNGYTF. Here the CDR3 DNA reads TGCAGTGCTAGTCGGCAGGGGAATGGCTACACCTTC.

The gene calls are TRBV5-6 and TRBJ1-1, with D unresolved. Trimming took 0 bases from V and 1 from J, leaving 7 bases between them. The CDR3 runs 14 residues. Germline-derived CDR1 and CDR2 are SGHDT and YYEEEE. The CDR3 spells CASSLVRENTEAFF. In DNA form, the CDR3 reads TGTGCCAGCAGCTTGGTTCGAGAGAACACTGAAGCTTTCTTT.

The chain combines TRBV5-1 with TRBJ2-1; D perhaps matches TRBD2 (6 bases). In germline, CDR1 is SGHRS, CDR2 YFSETQ. V lost 2 bases, J lost 2 bases, and 8 bases lay in between. The CDR3 totals 14 residues. CDR3 residues: CASSFGGTYNEQFF. As DNA, the CDR3 is TGCGCCAGCAGCTTTGGGGGGACCTACAATGAGCAGTTCTTC.

This chain connects TRBV7-3 to TRBJ2-3; 8 bases are a match to TRBD2. This CDR3 is 15 amino acids long. Germline values: CDR1 SGHTA, CDR2 FQGTGA. Unmatched junction bases numbered 2, after V lost 0 bases and J lost 3 bases. CDR3 nucleotide sequence: TGTGCCAGCAGCTTAACGCGCGGGGGGACAGATACGCAGTATTTT. Translation gives CASSLTRGGTDTQYF. The entire variable domain, with the rest obtained from reference TRBV7-3 and TRBJ2-3, is as follows: GAGVSQTPSNKVTEKGKYVELRCDPISGHTALYWYRQSLGQGPEFLIYFQGTGAADDSGLPNDRFFAVRPEGSVSTLKIQRTERGDSAVYLCASSLTRGGTDTQYFGPGTRLTVL.

The sample holds a few counts of this clone. V usage is TRBV19 and J usage is TRBJ2-7, with D possibly being TRBD1 (5 bases). Germline CDR1 LNHDA, CDR2 SQIVND (reference sequence). V lost 0 bases and J 1 base, leaving 10 bases between the germline ends. The CDR3 totals 15 residues. CDR3 bases: TGTGCCAGTAGTATAGATGGTAGGACATCCTACGAGCAGTACTTC. Its protein product is CASSIDGRTSYEQYF.

This chain's CDR3 is CASRPNLGQGAGEQYF. CDR3 sequence (DNA): TGTGCCAGCAGACCTAACCTCGGACAGGGGGCAGGAGAGCAGTACTTC. J is TRBJ2-7 and V is TRBV7-9; the match to TRBD1 covers 11 bases. The CDR3 spans 16 residues. Germline V CDR1 and CDR2: SEHNR, FQNEAQ (reference sequence). Germline trimming cut 6 bases from V and 7 bases from J; bases unmatched to any gene: 14.

This clone was counted once. This sequence joins TRBV28 and TRBJ1-1; D is possibly TRBD1 (6 bases). This CDR3 is built from 14 residues. The V gene lost 3 bases and the J gene lost 0 bases, with 8 bases spanning the gap. The V gene's germline CDR1 is MDHEN and CDR2 SYDVKM. CDR3 in DNA: TGTGCCAGCAGTTTTACAGGGTTGAACACTGAAGCTTTCTTT. This codes for CASSFTGLNTEAFF.

The chain carries TRBV6-4 and TRBJ1-1; the D gene is possibly TRBD1 (5 bases). The length of the CDR3 is 13 residues. V was pared by 5 bases and J by 1 base, with 8 bases between. The V gene's germline CDR1 is MRHNA and CDR2 SNTAGT. CDR3 amino acids: CASSRTGNTEAFF. The CDR3 nucleotides are TGTGCCAGCAGTCGTACAGGGAACACTGAAGCTTTCTTT.

The chain links TRBV30 to TRBJ1-5; D possibly corresponds to TRBD1 (5 bases). Germline V gives CDR1 GTSNPN, CDR2 SVGIG (reference sequence). The CDR3 covers 16 residues. Trimming pared 1 base from V and 5 bases from J, leaving 18 bases between. CDR3 loop: CAWSASGRSYDQPQHF. The CDR3 DNA is TGTGCCTGGAGTGCCTCAGGGAGGTCGTATGATCAGCCCCAGCATTTT.

This sequence joins TRBV29-1 and TRBJ1-1; TRBD1 matches at 9 bases. V lost 3 bases and J lost 7; bases outside the gene matches: 9. CDR3 size: 14 residues. Per germline, CDR1 SQVTM and CDR2 ANQGSEA. The DNA of the CDR3 is TGCAGCGTTGAGGACAGGGGAGGTCTGAGTGAAGCTTTCTTT. Translated, it gives CSVEDRGGLSEAFF.

This chain joins TRBV30 and TRBJ1-4, with D tentatively TRBD1 (5 bases). Germline V gene lookup returns CDR1 GTSNPN and CDR2 SVGIG (reference sequence). The CDR3 covers 14 residues. V dropped 0 bases and J dropped 7 bases, with 12 bases sitting between them. The DNA of the CDR3 is TGTGCCTGGAGTGTAGGAGGGGAAGGTGAAAAACTGTTTTTT. Residues: CAWSVGGEGEKLFF.

The chain is built from TRBV19 and TRBJ2-5; 7 bases are shared with TRBD1. The length of the CDR3 is 14 residues. Losses at the gene ends were 4 bases for V and 1 base for J; bases not matched to a gene: 3. CDR1 is LNHDA and CDR2 is SQIVND in the germline V gene (reference sequence). This CDR3 reads CASSKGTVQETQYF. The DNA of the CDR3 is TGTGCCAGTAGTAAGGGGACAGTCCAAGAGACCCAGTACTTC.

Regarding this clone: Other DNA sequences in the same sample also yield this CDR3. The chain has TRBV18 and TRBJ1-2; 9 positions match TRBD1. CDR1 is KGHSH, CDR2 LQKENI, per germline. Trimming took 3 bases from V and 2 from J; bases not matched to a gene: 1. This CDR3 region has 14 residues. CDR3 in DNA: TGTGCCAGCTCACCGGGACAGGGAAACTATGGCTACACCTTC. This encodes CASSPGQGNYGYTF.

This clone came up once. The chain links TRBV27 to TRBJ2-2, with D perhaps TRBD2 (5 bases). Trimming left V 6 bases short and J 5 bases short, with 10 bases between. This CDR3 region has 13 residues. Germline V gives CDR1 MNHEY, CDR2 SMNVEV (reference sequence). The CDR3 here is CASRGGRTGELFF. The CDR3 coding sequence is TGTGCCAGCAGAGGAGGAAGGACCGGGGAGCTGTTTTTT.

The chain combines TRBV30 with TRBJ2-7; D not certain. The length of the CDR3 is 13 residues. Germline lookup yields CDR1 GTSNPN and CDR2 SVGIG (reference sequence). Trimming left V 7 bases short and J 5 bases short, with 18 bases between. The chain's CDR3 is CAFTPLGSHEQYF. CDR3 coding DNA: TGTGCCTTCACACCTTTGGGCAGCCACGAGCAGTACTTC.

V is TRBV25-1 and J is TRBJ1-1; unclear D gene. This CDR3 comprises 14 residues. The germline CDR1 and CDR2 sequences are MGHDK and SYGVNS. Trimming took 1 base from V and 7 from J, leaving 13 bases between them. The CDR3 protein is CASSESNGYREAFF. In nucleotides, the CDR3 is TGTGCCAGCAGTGAATCAAACGGGTACCGTGAAGCTTTCTTT.

The chain joins TRBV2 to TRBJ1-5, with TRBD1 matching 7 bases. J was trimmed by 3 bases and V by 5 bases; bases with no gene match: 4. Per the germline V gene, CDR1 is SNHLY and CDR2 is FYNNEI. CDR3 size: 14 residues. This chain's CDR3 is CASSRDSNNQPQHF. For the CDR3, the DNA is TGTGCCAGCAGTAGGGACAGTAACAATCAGCCCCAGCATTTT. Full variable domain (outside the CDR3, taken from reference TRBV2 and TRBJ1-5): EPEVTQTPSHQVTQMGQEVILRCVPISNHLYFYWYRQILGQKVEFLVSFYNNEISEKSEIFDDQFSVERPDGSNFTLKIRSTKLEDSAMYFCASSRDSNNQPQHFGDGTRLSIL.

The chain carries TRBV5-1 and TRBJ2-3; 8 nucleotides align to TRBD2. The CDR3 covers 14 residues. J lost 2 bases, V lost 3 bases, and 2 bases had no gene match. Germline V gene data show CDR1 as SGHRS and CDR2 as YFSETQ. The CDR3 sequence: CASSSGGPTDTQYF. The DNA of the CDR3 is TGCGCCAGCAGCTCGGGGGGGCCCACAGATACGCAGTATTTT.

V usage is TRBV2 and J usage is TRBJ1-4, with D tentatively TRBD1 (6 bases). The CDR3 is 17 residues long. Germline CDR1 SNHLY, CDR2 FYNNEI. V dropped 5 bases and J dropped 0 bases, with 16 bases sitting between them. Written as DNA, the CDR3 is TGTGCCAGCAGTAAAACCACAGGGAAAGCAACTAATGAAAAACTGTTTTTT. It is translated as CASSKTTGKATNEKLFF.

The count of this clone is one. V is TRBV27 and J is TRBJ2-7; 10 bases are a match to TRBD1. CDR1 MNHEY and CDR2 SMNVEV come from the germline V gene (reference sequence). The CDR3 loop spans 15 amino acids. J gave up 6 bases and V 3 bases, and 8 bases lay outside the gene matches. In nucleotides, the CDR3 is TGTGCCAGCAGTTTTTCCAAGACAGGGGGCAGCGAGCAGTACTTC. Amino acid sequence: CASSFSKTGGSEQYF.

DNA of the CDR3: TGTGCCAGCAGCTTAGCAGGGGGGTCGGGAGCTTTCTTT. Translating it yields CASSLAGGSGAFF. J is TRBJ1-1 and V is TRBV11-2; 7 bases are shared with TRBD1. Germline values: CDR1 SGHAT, CDR2 FQNNGV. The CDR3 length is 13 residues. V shed 1 base and J 10 bases; nucleotides not matched to a gene: 6.

The rearrangement joins TRBV28 to TRBJ1-5, with 9 nucleotides matching TRBD1. Trimming cost V 5 bases and J 7 bases; bases outside gene matches: 9. From germline, CDR1 is MDHEN and CDR2 SYDVKM. The CDR3 totals 15 residues. This CDR3 is CASSLTGTGMQPQHF. CDR3 DNA: TGTGCCAGCAGTCTCACCGGGACAGGGATGCAGCCCCAGCATTTT.

The chain employs TRBV29-1 and TRBJ2-2; TRBD1 might be the D (6 bases). The germline V gene has CDR1 SQVTM and CDR2 ANQGSEA. The CDR3 runs to 14 residues. Trimming took off 0 bases at V and 6 bases at J, with 11 bases between the two ends. The CDR3 nucleotides are TGCAGCGTTGAAGAACCCGGACAGCCCGGGGAGCTGTTTTTT. Translated, it gives CSVEEPGQPGELFF.

V and J are TRBV9 and TRBJ1-4; the match to TRBD1 covers 10 bases. The CDR3 consists of 15 residues. Germline V gene data show CDR1 as SGDLS and CDR2 as YYNGEE. Losses at the gene ends were 3 bases for V and 8 bases for J; bases not matched to a gene: 7. CDR3 residues: CASSGLDRGREKLFF. CDR3 nucleotide sequence: TGTGCCAGCAGCGGTTTAGACAGGGGGCGGGAAAAACTGTTTTTT.

V gene TRBV6-1 combines with J gene TRBJ1-4, with TRBD1 as a possible D gene (5 bases). The CDR3 extends over 14 amino acids. Trimming removed 2 bases from V and 6 bases from J, with 10 bases in between. The germline V gene has CDR1 MNHNS and CDR2 SASEGT. The CDR3 region is CASSEWGLDEKLFF. The CDR3, as DNA: TGTGCCAGCAGTGAATGGGGACTGGATGAAAAACTGTTTTTT.

V is TRBV7-2 and J is TRBJ2-5; 7 bases align to TRBD2. The ends lost 4 bases at V and 5 bases at J; junction bases unmatched: 4. This CDR3 comprises 13 residues. Germline CDR1 and CDR2: SGHTA and FQGNSA. CDR3 sequence (DNA): TGTGCCAGCAGCTCGACTAGCTTGGAGACCCAGTACTTC. Its protein product is CASSSTSLETQYF.